This passage covers 28 T cell receptor beta chains from one sample sequenced in a study of blood T cell repertoires in COVID-19. Assay used: immunoSEQ multiplex PCR; TCRdb lists only in-frame clones, some missing. The data hold more than 90,000 clones, with around 80% observed a single time. The sample taken for sequencing was peripheral blood. All receptors come from a man aged 45-65 years with acute or convalescent COVID-19.

This clone came up once. For the CDR3, the DNA is TGTGCCAGCTCACCACCGGGGGCGGCTAACTATGGCTACACCTTC. It is translated as CASSPPGAANYGYTF. The chain couples TRBV18 to TRBJ1-2, with a weak D call TRBD1 (6 bases). Germline V CDR1 and CDR2: KGHSH, LQKENI. CDR3 size: 15 residues. The V end lost 0 bases, the J end lost 0 bases, and 8 bases lay between the germline ends.

A single count supports this clone. At the DNA level, this CDR3 is encoded by other sequences in the same sample as well. The rearrangement links TRBV11-2 to TRBJ2-7; no reliable D call. The V end lost 5 bases, the J end lost 0 bases, and 14 bases lay between the germline ends. Germline lookup yields CDR1 SGHAT and CDR2 FQNNGV. This CDR3 has 15 amino acids. The CDR3: CASSLFASSSYEQYF. The CDR3 bases are TGTGCCAGCAGCCTATTTGCTTCGAGCTCCTACGAGCAGTACTTC.

This chain joins TRBV5-1 and TRBJ1-1; tentative D call: TRBD1 (5 bases). V lost 0 bases to trimming and J lost 8 bases, with 17 bases between them. The CDR3 extends over 15 amino acids. Germline V gives CDR1 SGHRS, CDR2 YFSETQ. In DNA form, the CDR3 reads TGCGCCAGCAGCTTGGGGTCCGGACAAGGTCAAGAAGCTTTCTTT. It translates to CASSLGSGQGQEAFF. Combining the CDR3 with reference TRBV5-1 and TRBJ1-1 gives the whole variable domain KAGVTQTPRYLIKTRGQQVTLSCSPISGHRSVSWYQQTPGQGLQFLFEYFSETQRNKGNFPGRFSGRQFSNSRSEMNVSTLELGDSALYLCASSLGSGQGQEAFFGQGTRLTVV.

The rearrangement joins TRBV5-1 to TRBJ1-4; the D gene is possibly TRBD1 (5 bases). Per germline, CDR1 SGHRS and CDR2 YFSETQ. The CDR3 totals 13 residues. Trimming removed 5 bases at V and 5 bases at J, with 10 bases between. CDR3 amino acids: CASSQGPNEKLFF. Here the CDR3 DNA reads TGCGCCAGCAGTCAGGGTCCCAATGAAAAACTGTTTTTT. The full variable domain, rest sourced from reference TRBV5-1 and TRBJ1-4, is KAGVTQTPRYLIKTRGQQVTLSCSPISGHRSVSWYQQTPGQGLQFLFEYFSETQRNKGNFPGRFSGRQFSNSRSEMNVSTLELGDSALYLCASSQGPNEKLFFGSGTQLSVL.

The gene calls are TRBV7-2 and TRBJ2-7; the D is unclear. Germline assignment: CDR1 SGHTA and CDR2 FQGNSA. Trimming took 2 bases from V and 1 from J, leaving 15 bases between them. The CDR3 is 16 residues long. Here the CDR3 reads CASSLRGTRQSYEQYF. The CDR3 coding sequence is TGTGCCAGCAGCTTACGAGGAACAAGGCAATCCTACGAGCAGTACTTC.

The chain couples TRBV7-2 to TRBJ1-5; 8 nucleotides agree with TRBD1. This CDR3 is 13 amino acids long. Germline CDR1 reads SGHTA; CDR2 reads FQGNSA. Trimming cost V 3 bases and J 6 bases; bases outside gene matches: 1. The CDR3 sequence is CASSFDRGQPQHF. The DNA for the CDR3 is TGTGCCAGCAGCTTCGACAGGGGTCAGCCCCAGCATTTT.

The chain employs TRBV24-1 and TRBJ2-1, with a tentative D call TRBD2 (6 bases). CDR3 length: 15 residues. Germline V gene sequence: CDR1 KGHDR, CDR2 SFDVKD. Trimming left V 3 bases short and J 8 bases short, with 16 bases between. As DNA, the CDR3 is TGTGCCACCAGTGATCCTGGACTATCTATGGATGAGCAGTTCTTC. Its protein is CATSDPGLSMDEQFF.

The chain is built from TRBV20-1 and TRBJ2-1; no definite D call. The ends were cut back, 8 bases at V and 5 bases at J, with 10 bases in the middle. Germline assignment: CDR1 DFQATT and CDR2 SNEGSKA (reference sequence). This CDR3 has 11 amino acids. Here the CDR3 DNA reads TGCAGTAGCCCCTTCAACAATGAGCAGTTCTTC. It is translated as CSSPFNNEQFF.

This sequence joins TRBV5-6 and TRBJ2-3; TRBD2 agrees at 10 bases. In germline, CDR1 is SGHDT, CDR2 YYEEEE. The J segment lost 4 bases and the V segment lost 4 bases, leaving 9 bases of the junction unmatched. This CDR3 has 16 residues. The CDR3 DNA is TGTGCCAGCAGCAACCTAGCGGGAGAAGACGCAGATACGCAGTATTTT. Protein: CASSNLAGEDADTQYF.

This clone was detected a few times. V is TRBV15 and J is TRBJ2-3; D may be TRBD2 (5 bases). The germline CDR1 and CDR2 sequences are LNHNV and YYDKDF (reference sequence). V lost 0 bases to trimming and J lost 5 bases, with 18 bases between them. This CDR3 is 17 amino acids long. This CDR3 reads CATSRDRATTRVDTQYF. The CDR3 nucleotides read TGTGCCACCAGCAGAGATCGTGCGACAACTAGGGTAGATACGCAGTATTTT.

This chain connects TRBV7-3 to TRBJ2-3, with TRBD2 matching 7 bases. From germline, CDR1 is SGHTA and CDR2 FQGTGA. The CDR3 consists of 15 residues. V lost 0 bases and J lost 5; bases outside the gene matches: 5. The CDR3: CASSLTAGVQDTQYF. The CDR3 DNA reads TGTGCCAGCAGCTTAACGGCGGGAGTTCAAGATACGCAGTATTTT.

The V gene is TRBV6-6, the J gene TRBJ2-7; 9 bases are a match to TRBD1. CDR3 length: 15 amino acids. V shed 5 bases, J shed 6 bases, and the junction held 11 bases outside the gene matches. CDR1 is MNHNY and CDR2 is SVGAGI in the germline V gene (reference sequence). The CDR3 loop reads CASSPRGTGLSEQYF. CDR3 nucleotides: TGTGCCAGCAGTCCCCGAGGGACAGGGCTGAGCGAGCAGTACTTC.

V is TRBV27 and J is TRBJ2-7; perhaps TRBD2 as D (6 bases). Deletions cut 5 bases from V and 0 bases from J, with 14 bases between. Germline V gene sequence: CDR1 MNHEY, CDR2 SMNVEV (reference sequence). The CDR3 consists of 15 residues. CDR3 sequence (DNA): TGTGCCAGCAGTCTCAGCGGGCCTAGCTCCTACGAGCAGTACTTC. Its protein is CASSLSGPSSYEQYF.

The gene calls are TRBV11-3 and TRBJ2-1; D is perhaps TRBD2 (5 bases). This CDR3 region has 12 residues. Trimming stripped 4 bases from V and 8 bases from J, with 9 bases between. Germline CDR1 and CDR2: SGHNT and YENEEA. The CDR3 nucleotides read TGTGCCAGCAGCTCGAGGGCCGATGAGCAGTTCTTC. Translation gives CASSSRADEQFF.

V gene TRBV9 combines with J gene TRBJ2-7; 12 bases match TRBD2. V shed 4 bases and J 0 bases; nucleotides not matched to a gene: 11. Germline lookup yields CDR1 SGDLS and CDR2 YYNGEE. The CDR3 is 18 amino acids. CDR3 protein: CASSPLPSTSGGSYEQYF. CDR3 coding DNA: TGTGCCAGCAGCCCCCTACCCTCGACTAGCGGGGGCTCCTACGAGCAGTACTTC.

CDR3 residues: CASSSMRGGNTIYF. The CDR3 coding sequence is TGTGCCAGCAGCTCGATGAGAGGTGGAAACACCATATATTTT. V usage is TRBV7-9 and J usage is TRBJ1-3; D is unresolved. Germline CDR1 and CDR2: SEHNR and FQNEAQ (reference sequence). V was trimmed by 4 bases and J by 3 bases, leaving 10 bases between them. The CDR3 loop spans 14 amino acids.

The rearrangement links TRBV28 to TRBJ2-2, with 7 bases matching TRBD2. Germline CDR1 is MDHEN and CDR2 is SYDVKM. The V and J ends lost 4 bases and 0 bases, in that order; junction bases with no gene match: 11. This CDR3 region has 18 residues. The CDR3 region is CASSYPSPGTTNTGELFF. The DNA of the CDR3 is TGTGCCAGCAGTTACCCCTCCCCCGGGACTACGAACACCGGGGAGCTGTTTTTT.

There are many counts of this clone. This chain connects TRBV7-6 to TRBJ2-7, with D possibly TRBD1 on 5 matching bases. Trimming shortened V by 5 bases and J by 0 bases, and 17 bases separated the two germline ends. Germline V CDR1 and CDR2: SGHVS, FNYEAQ. The CDR3 spans 16 residues. CDR3 protein: CASSPGGAGISYEQYF. The DNA for the CDR3 is TGTGCCAGCAGCCCAGGTGGGGCAGGGATCTCCTACGAGCAGTACTTC.

The chain has TRBV5-1 and TRBJ1-5; 9 bases are a match to TRBD1. The germline gives CDR1 SGHRS, CDR2 YFSETQ. The CDR3 contains 14 residues. The trim removed 3 bases at V and 7 bases at J, leaving 5 bases unmatched. CDR3 loop: CASSSGQGQQPQHF. The CDR3 nucleotides are TGCGCCAGCAGCTCAGGACAGGGGCAACAGCCCCAGCATTTT.

This clone has a single count. The gene calls are TRBV28 and TRBJ2-7; 13 positions agree with TRBD2. Looked up from germline, CDR1 is MDHEN and CDR2 is SYDVKM. V lost 6 bases to trimming and J lost 3 bases; unmatched junction nucleotides: 5. The CDR3 contains 15 residues. As DNA, the CDR3 is TGTGCCAGCAGGGTCGGACTAGCGGGAGTCTACGAGCAGTACTTC. Translation: CASRVGLAGVYEQYF.

This rearrangement joins TRBV2 to TRBJ2-7; 8 nucleotides line up with TRBD1. This CDR3 comprises 12 residues. Per germline, CDR1 SNHLY and CDR2 FYNNEI. V trimming: 6 bases; J trimming: 5 bases; junction bases outside the gene matches: 3. DNA for the CDR3: TGTGCCAGCAGGCCGGACAGGGACGAGCAGTACTTC. Protein sequence: CASRPDRDEQYF.

This chain connects TRBV19 to TRBJ2-7, with 7 bases lining up with TRBD1. With 3 bases clipped from V and 5 bases from J, the junction kept 13 bases outside the gene matches. The germline V gene has CDR1 LNHDA and CDR2 SQIVND (reference sequence). The CDR3 has 16 amino acids. The CDR3 region is CASSIGGRGQPNEQYF. In nucleotides, the CDR3 is TGTGCCAGTAGTATCGGCGGTAGGGGACAGCCAAACGAGCAGTACTTC.

This clone was detected only once. V and J are TRBV6-5 and TRBJ1-3; D remains unclear. Germline V gives CDR1 MNHEY, CDR2 SVGAGI. Trimming cost V 6 bases and J 8 bases, with 17 bases left between them. CDR3 length: 14 residues. The DNA of the CDR3 is TGTGCCAGCAGCCCCCTTCGGGAGGTCGACACCATATATTTT. Translation gives CASSPLREVDTIYF.

This clone was detected only once. This rearrangement joins TRBV7-9 to TRBJ1-5, with D unclear. The CDR3 loop spans 12 amino acids. The V end was cut by 3 bases, the J end by 6 bases, with 6 bases between. The germline CDR1 and CDR2 sequences are SEHNR and FQNEAQ (reference sequence). The CDR3 coding sequence is TGTGCCAGCAGCTTCCTGAGTCAGCCCCAGCATTTT. Its protein is CASSFLSQPQHF.

The chain combines TRBV9 with TRBJ2-1, with TRBD2 matching over 12 bases. Germline V gene lookup returns CDR1 SGDLS and CDR2 YYNGEE. Trimming cost V 1 base and J 6 bases; bases outside gene matches: 11. This CDR3 comprises 18 residues. CDR3 DNA sequence: TGTGCCAGCAGCGTATGGGTCCCTAGCGGGGGGGCAATCAATGAGCAGTTCTTC. Protein product: CASSVWVPSGGAINEQFF.

This chain connects TRBV19 to TRBJ1-5; D is unresolved. V lost 2 bases and J lost 4, with 12 bases in between. The CDR3 loop spans 15 amino acids. In germline, CDR1 is LNHDA, CDR2 SQIVND (reference sequence). As DNA, the CDR3 is TGTGCCAGTAGTATATGGCAGAGAGGTAATCAGCCCCAGCATTTT. Translated, it gives CASSIWQRGNQPQHF.

The rearrangement links TRBV5-1 to TRBJ2-3, with 7 positions matching TRBD1. With 3 bases clipped from V and 4 bases from J, the junction kept 8 bases outside the gene matches. CDR1 is SGHRS, CDR2 YFSETQ, per germline. The CDR3 runs to 15 residues. The CDR3 region is CASSSPQGLPDTQYF. CDR3 DNA: TGCGCCAGCAGCTCCCCACAGGGGTTGCCAGATACGCAGTATTTT. Drawing the rest from reference TRBV5-1 and TRBJ2-3, the complete variable domain is KAGVTQTPRYLIKTRGQQVTLSCSPISGHRSVSWYQQTPGQGLQFLFEYFSETQRNKGNFPGRFSGRQFSNSRSEMNVSTLELGDSALYLCASSSPQGLPDTQYFGPGTRLTVL.

The table lists this clone with a few counts. This chain uses TRBV28 with TRBJ2-7; TRBD2 matches 12 bases. The CDR3 sequence is 15 residues long. The ends lost 6 bases at V and 6 bases at J; junction bases unmatched: 9. Germline assignment: CDR1 MDHEN and CDR2 SYDVKM. CDR3 protein: CASRGTSGPYGEQYF. CDR3 in DNA: TGTGCCAGCAGGGGGACTAGCGGGCCGTATGGCGAGCAGTACTTC.